This T cell receptor beta chain derives from a study of T cell responses to AZD1222 COVID-19 vaccine. Study-level results: Unmutated variant regions reportedly attract nearly half of all spike-specific TCRs. Dominant at 160-218 and 743-854, vaccine-associated CD4 TCRs also spanned spike.

Sequencing was performed with immunoSEQ multiplex PCR; in TCRdb, only in-frame clones are kept and a portion is missing. The sample contains roughly 200,000 clones, 90% to 95% of which appear only once. As for this clone: Its target is not known.

Germline V lookup: CDR1 ENHRY, CDR2 SYGVKD. Trimming removed 0 bases at V and 10 bases at J, with 9 bases between. This CDR3 is built from 12 residues. This TCR was recovered from an adult who received the MenACWY meningococcal vaccine as a control. The chain uses TRBV10-3 and TRBJ1-1; D is uncertain. The source was peripheral blood, collected 28 days after the second dose of the MenACWY control vaccine. The CDR3 bases are TGTGCCATCAGTGAGTCGGGCCGGAGAGCTTTCTTT. It codes for CAISESGRRAFF.